Listed below are T cell receptor beta chains from one sample, sequenced in a study of blood T cell repertoires in COVID-19. Profiling relied on immunoSEQ multiplex PCR, and the TCRdb table lists in-frame clones only, not all of them. This table holds 100,000 to 140,000 clones, approximately 88% found once. Sequenced: peripheral blood. The receptors here all came from a man aged 45-65 years with active or convalescent COVID-19. Each CDR3 is given with its conserved first and last residue. The D gene is left open where the match is weak. Some rows have no size entry. The others give once, few or many, or a class for an expanded clone.

V: TRBV6-6; size: once; J: TRBJ2-5; D: TRBD1; CDR3: CASRPRQGVIEETQYF; DNA: TGTGCCAGCAGACCCCGACAGGGGGTGATCGAAGAGACCCAGTACTTC
V: TRBV6-5; size: .; J: TRBJ2-3; D: TRBD2; CDR3: CASSFGLAGTDTQYF; DNA: TGTGCCAGCAGTTTCGGACTAGCGGGCACAGATACGCAGTATTTT
V: TRBV18; size: .; J: TRBJ2-3; D: .; CDR3: CASSGESTDTQYF; DNA: TGTGCCAGCTCGGGAGAAAGCACAGATACGCAGTATTTT
V: TRBV19; size: few; J: TRBJ2-2; D: .; CDR3: CASQRSRVGGELFF; DNA: TGTGCCAGTCAAAGATCGAGGGTGGGCGGGGAGCTGTTTTTT
V: TRBV29-1; size: .; J: TRBJ2-1; D: .; CDR3: CSHQGMLGGAWDEQFF; DNA: TGCAGCCACCAAGGGATGTTGGGGGGGGCTTGGGATGAGCAGTTCTTC
V: TRBV3-1/TRBV3-2; size: .; J: TRBJ2-2; D: TRBD2; CDR3: CASSREPILAGGAGELFF; DNA: TGTGCCAGCAGCCGAGAACCGATCCTAGCGGGAGGTGCCGGGGAGCTGTTTTTT
V: TRBV19; size: .; J: TRBJ2-7; D: TRBD2; CDR3: CASSPGASGSHEQYF; DNA: TGTGCCAGTAGTCCTGGGGCTAGCGGGAGCCACGAGCAGTACTTC
V: TRBV11-3; size: .; J: TRBJ2-7; D: TRBD2; CDR3: CASSKNGRGNYEQYF; DNA: TGTGCCAGCAGTAAAAACGGGAGGGGGAACTACGAGCAGTACTTC
V: TRBV5-1; size: .; J: TRBJ1-4; D: TRBD1; CDR3: CASSLGQGYEKLFF; DNA: TGCGCCAGCAGCTTGGGACAGGGTTACGAAAAACTGTTTTTT
V: TRBV29-1; size: .; J: TRBJ2-3; D: .; CDR3: CSVVSGYTDTQYF; DNA: TGCAGCGTTGTGTCGGGGTACACAGATACGCAGTATTTT
V: TRBV30; size: .; J: TRBJ1-2; D: .; CDR3: CAWYTVRIMAGGYTF; DNA: TGTGCCTGGTACACGGTCAGGATCATGGCAGGAGGCTACACCTTC
V: TRBV5-1; size: .; J: TRBJ2-7; D: .; CDR3: CASSLGDRSREQYF; DNA: TGCGCCAGCAGCTTGGGTGACAGATCGAGGGAGCAGTACTTC
V: TRBV2; size: .; J: TRBJ2-4; D: TRBD1; CDR3: CASSDQGAAKNIQYF; DNA: TGTGCCAGCAGTGACCAGGGGGCGGCCAAAAACATTCAGTACTTC
V: TRBV21-1; size: .; J: TRBJ2-1; D: .; CDR3: CASSKGAEAGEGGEQFF; DNA: TGTGCCAGCAGCAAGGGCGCAGAAGCGGGAGAGGGGGGTGAGCAGTTCTTC
V: TRBV19; size: .; J: TRBJ1-2; D: TRBD1; CDR3: CASSAYRGEEGYTF; DNA: TGTGCCAGTAGTGCATACAGGGGCGAAGAGGGCTACACCTTC
V: TRBV28; size: .; J: TRBJ2-1; D: TRBD2; CDR3: CASSQGLAGYNEQFF; DNA: TGTGCCAGCAGCCAAGGACTAGCGGGCTACAATGAGCAGTTCTTC
V: TRBV25-1; size: .; J: TRBJ1-2; D: TRBD1; CDR3: CASRAGQGNYGYTF; DNA: TGTGCCAGCAGAGCGGGACAGGGGAACTATGGCTACACCTTC
V: TRBV19; size: .; J: TRBJ1-5; D: .; CDR3: CASSLSHGQQPQHF; DNA: TGTGCCAGTAGTCTGTCCCACGGACAACAGCCCCAGCATTTT
V: TRBV7-9; size: .; J: TRBJ2-2; D: TRBD2; CDR3: CASSLAKGLAGFSGELFF; DNA: TGTGCCAGCAGCTTAGCGAAAGGACTAGCGGGATTCTCCGGGGAGCTGTTTTTT
V: TRBV7-2; size: .; J: TRBJ2-7; D: TRBD2; CDR3: CASSPDPFLAGLYEQYF; DNA: TGTGCCAGCAGCCCCGACCCTTTTCTAGCGGGACTCTACGAGCAGTACTTC
V: TRBV6-2/TRBV6-3; size: .; J: TRBJ2-3; D: TRBD1; CDR3: CASSYPATGRAASTDTQYF; DNA: TGTGCCAGCAGTTACCCCGCGACAGGGCGCGCTGCTAGCACAGATACGCAGTATTTT
V: TRBV28; size: .; J: TRBJ1-2; D: .; CDR3: CASSPYERGYNGGYTF; DNA: TGTGCCAGCAGTCCCTACGAACGGGGGTACAACGGAGGCTACACCTTC
V: TRBV10-3; size: once; J: TRBJ2-1; D: .; CDR3: CAISESSGGYNEQFF; DNA: TGTGCCATCAGTGAGTCTAGCGGAGGTTACAATGAGCAGTTCTTC
V: TRBV5-1; size: .; J: TRBJ2-7; D: TRBD2; CDR3: CASKPGLASYEQYF; DNA: TGCGCCAGCAAACCGGGACTAGCGTCTTACGAGCAGTACTTC
V: TRBV18; size: once; J: TRBJ1-1; D: .; CDR3: CASSLGGGTEAFF; DNA: TGTGCCAGCTCACTGGGGGGTGGCACTGAAGCTTTCTTT
V: TRBV24-1; size: .; J: TRBJ2-2; D: .; CDR3: CATSDFRDTGELFF; DNA: TGTGCCACCAGTGATTTCAGGGACACCGGGGAGCTGTTTTTT
V: TRBV6-5; size: .; J: TRBJ1-5; D: .; CDR3: CASSYSWTNNQPQHF; DNA: TGTGCCAGCAGTTACTCGTGGACAAACAATCAGCCCCAGCATTTT
V: TRBV28; size: .; J: TRBJ2-6; D: .; CDR3: CASSLRQSGANVLTF; DNA: TGTGCCAGCAGTTTGAGACAGTCTGGGGCCAACGTCCTGACTTTC
V: TRBV10-2; size: .; J: TRBJ1-6; D: .; CDR3: CASNSQGSKNNSPLHF; DNA: TGCGCCAGCAACTCACAGGGTTCGAAGAATAATTCACCCCTCCACTTT
V: TRBV7-9; size: .; J: TRBJ1-4; D: TRBD1; CDR3: CASSLGQGATNEKLFF; DNA: TGTGCCAGCAGCTTAGGGCAGGGGGCAACTAATGAAAAACTGTTTTTT
V: TRBV6-5; size: .; J: TRBJ1-2; D: .; CDR3: CASSRAGSEYGYTF; DNA: TGTGCCAGCAGCCGTGCAGGGTCTGAGTATGGCTACACCTTC
V: TRBV27; size: once; J: TRBJ2-5; D: .; CDR3: CASSRPGETQYF; DNA: TGTGCCAGCAGCCGGCCGGGGGAGACCCAGTACTTC
V: TRBV7-9; size: .; J: TRBJ2-7; D: .; CDR3: CASSLNTFSHEQYF; DNA: TGTGCCAGCAGCTTAAACACCTTTTCCCACGAGCAGTACTTC
V: TRBV7-2; size: .; J: TRBJ1-2; D: TRBD1; CDR3: CASSLMTGGTNYGYTF; DNA: TGTGCCAGCAGCTTAATGACAGGGGGCACAAACTATGGCTACACCTTC
V: TRBV6-6; size: .; J: TRBJ1-6; D: .; CDR3: CASIADLNSPLHF; DNA: TGTGCCAGCATAGCGGACCTTAATTCACCCCTCCACTTT
V: TRBV27; size: .; J: TRBJ2-1; D: .; CDR3: CASSLFAGYNEQFF; DNA: TGTGCCAGCAGTTTATTCGCAGGGTACAATGAGCAGTTCTTC
V: TRBV28; size: once; J: TRBJ1-1; D: .; CDR3: CASSHAPRRARETEAFF; DNA: TGTGCCAGCAGTCACGCGCCCCGGAGGGCGAGGGAGACTGAAGCTTTCTTT
V: TRBV12-3/TRBV12-4; size: .; J: TRBJ1-5; D: .; CDR3: CASKSQPQHF; DNA: TGTGCCAGCAAGAGTCAGCCCCAGCATTTT
V: TRBV6-4; size: many; J: TRBJ2-3; D: .; CDR3: CASSVRSTDTQYF; DNA: TGTGCCAGCAGTGTTCGGAGCACAGATACGCAGTATTTT
V: TRBV9; size: few; J: TRBJ2-7; D: .; CDR3: CASSPQEVHYEQYF; DNA: TGTGCCAGCAGCCCTCAGGAGGTTCACTACGAGCAGTACTTC
V: TRBV27; size: .; J: TRBJ2-2; D: TRBD2; CDR3: CASSPLAGVNTGELFF; DNA: TGTGCCAGCAGTCCGCTAGCGGGAGTGAACACCGGGGAGCTGTTTTTT
V: TRBV14; size: .; J: TRBJ2-5; D: TRBD2; CDR3: CASSLLAGETQYF; DNA: TGTGCCAGCAGCCTTCTAGCGGGGGAGACCCAGTACTTC
V: TRBV5-4; size: once; J: TRBJ2-5; D: .; CDR3: CASSLRVFTGETQYF; DNA: TGTGCCAGCAGCTTGCGGGTCTTTACAGGGGAGACCCAGTACTTC
V: TRBV2; size: .; J: TRBJ2-7; D: TRBD1; CDR3: CASSLRGHSSYEQYF; DNA: TGTGCCAGCAGCCTCAGGGGGCACAGCTCCTACGAGCAGTACTTC
V: TRBV18; size: .; J: TRBJ1-1; D: .; CDR3: CASSPPTTEAFF; DNA: TGTGCCAGCTCACCTCCTACCACTGAAGCTTTCTTT
V: TRBV24-1; size: .; J: TRBJ2-3; D: .; CDR3: CATSEGTPDTQYF; DNA: TGTGCCACCAGTGAAGGGACACCAGATACGCAGTATTTT
V: TRBV28; size: .; J: TRBJ1-5; D: .; CDR3: CASRPQGQPQHF; DNA: TGTGCCAGCAGGCCGCAGGGTCAGCCCCAGCATTTT
V: TRBV21-1; size: .; J: TRBJ2-1; D: .; CDR3: CASSKRKNKDEQFF; DNA: TGTGCCAGCAGCAAGAGGAAGAACAAGGATGAGCAGTTCTTC
V: TRBV25-1; size: few; J: TRBJ1-6; D: .; CDR3: CASKAEKVSYNSPLHF; DNA: TGTGCCAGCAAAGCGGAGAAAGTCTCCTATAATTCACCCCTCCACTTT
V: TRBV15; size: .; J: TRBJ2-7; D: .; CDR3: CATSRFPRGSWEQYF; DNA: TGTGCCACCAGCAGATTCCCAAGGGGGTCCTGGGAGCAGTACTTC
V: TRBV29-1; size: .; J: TRBJ1-1; D: .; CDR3: CSGGGAMNTEAFF; DNA: TGCAGCGGTGGGGGGGCTATGAACACTGAAGCTTTCTTT
V: TRBV15; size: once; J: TRBJ2-1; D: .; CDR3: CATSRGPSGGDEQFF; DNA: TGTGCCACCAGCAGGGGCCCCAGTGGAGGGGATGAGCAGTTCTTC
V: TRBV27; size: .; J: TRBJ2-1; D: TRBD2; CDR3: CASSLLAGVYNEQFF; DNA: TGTGCCAGCAGTTTGCTAGCGGGAGTCTACAATGAGCAGTTCTTC